This T cell receptor (beta chain) is drawn from a study of PD-1 blockade in classical Hodgkin lymphoma. CDR1 and CDR2 from the germline V gene are SGHTA and FQGNSA. Trimming left V 3 bases short and J 4 bases short, with 11 bases between. CDR3 size: 14 residues. Time point given: newly diagnosed, previously untreated cHL patient sample. The table came from immunoSEQ multiplex PCR; TCRdb's copy has only in-frame clones and leaves some out. Of 20,000 to 25,000 clones in the sample, roughly 94% were seen once. The rearrangement links TRBV7-2 to TRBJ2-3; TRBD1 is a possible D gene (5 bases). Sequenced material: peripheral blood mononuclear cells (PBMCs). This receptor was identified in a human donor with classical Hodgkin lymphoma. CDR3 sequence: CASSFARVPDTQYF. In nucleotides, the CDR3 is TGTGCCAGCAGCTTCGCCAGGGTCCCAGATACGCAGTATTTT.